Listed here are 14 T cell receptor beta chains from one sample, sequenced in a study of shared clonotypes between healthy human individuals. Here immunoSEQ multiplex PCR was the method, and the copy in TCRdb shows in-frame clones only, minus some. The sample consists of more than 2 million clones, nearly 97% of them appearing once. Material for sequencing was naive CD4+ T cells sorted from blood. Subset indicated: CD45RA+ positively selected. The receptors originated from a man younger than 35 in good health.

The rearrangement joins TRBV7-2 to TRBJ1-3, with D possibly TRBD1 on 6 matching bases. The CDR3 totals 15 residues. Germline values: CDR1 SGHTA, CDR2 FQGNSA. Trimming cost V 0 bases and J 4 bases, with 10 bases left between them. This CDR3 is CASSLAGGRGNTIYF. Here the CDR3 DNA reads TGTGCCAGCAGCTTAGCTGGGGGGCGAGGAAACACCATATATTTT.

The chain recombines TRBV29-1 with TRBJ1-2; D ambiguous. The CDR3 covers 12 residues. Germline CDR1 SQVTM, CDR2 ANQGSEA. Trimming took 0 bases from V and 7 from J, leaving 9 bases between them. The CDR3 loop reads CSVEDRGGGYTF. The CDR3 nucleotides are TGCAGCGTTGAAGATCGGGGTGGTGGCTACACCTTC.

The rearrangement joins TRBV11-2 to TRBJ2-7; D gene ambiguous. V lost 5 bases to trimming and J lost 3 bases, with 14 bases between them. Germline V CDR1 and CDR2: SGHAT, FQNNGV. This CDR3 region has 14 residues. CDR3: CASSRISTIYEQYF. CDR3 nucleotides: TGTGCCAGCAGCAGGATCTCGACGATCTACGAGCAGTACTTC.

The J gene is TRBJ1-1, the V gene TRBV2, with D maybe TRBD1 (6 bases). Germline V lookup: CDR1 SNHLY, CDR2 FYNNEI. This CDR3 has 13 amino acids. V was trimmed by 10 bases and J by 5 bases, leaving 17 bases between them. The CDR3 spells CATLEGEWTEAFF. The CDR3 nucleotides read TGTGCCACCCTGGAGGGGGAGTGGACTGAAGCTTTCTTT.

V gene TRBV5-1 combines with J gene TRBJ2-7, with 9 bases that match TRBD1. Germline CDR1 and CDR2: SGHRS and YFSETQ. V lost 4 bases, J lost 5 bases, and 7 bases stayed unmatched. The CDR3 is made up of 14 amino acids. CDR3 residues: CASSGGQGFDEQYF. CDR3 nucleotides: TGCGCCAGCAGCGGGGGACAGGGTTTCGACGAGCAGTACTTC.

CDR3: CASSPPYHTGGRGSSPLHF. The CDR3 bases are TGTGCCAGCAGTCCTCCCTACCACACAGGGGGTCGGGGTAGTTCACCCCTCCACTTT. The rearrangement joins TRBV28 to TRBJ1-6, with 8 bases matching TRBD1. This CDR3 has 19 residues. V shed 5 bases and J 9 bases; nucleotides not matched to a gene: 21. Looked up from germline, CDR1 is MDHEN and CDR2 is SYDVKM.

The chain combines TRBV10-3 with TRBJ2-7; 10 bases are shared with TRBD1. V shed 2 bases and J 4 bases; nucleotides not matched to a gene: 8. The V gene's germline CDR1 is ENHRY and CDR2 SYGVKD. The CDR3 extends over 16 amino acids. The CDR3 is CAISEPGDRGKYEQYF. The CDR3 bases are TGTGCCATCAGTGAGCCCGGGGACAGGGGAAAATACGAGCAGTACTTC.

The chain combines TRBV4-1 with TRBJ2-3, with 7 bases identical to TRBD1. This CDR3 has 17 amino acids. After removal of 5 bases from V and 2 bases from J, the junction contained 13 bases not matched to a gene. CDR1 and CDR2 (germline): MGHRA, YSYEKL. CDR3: CASSLHSTGRSTDTQYF. The CDR3 region has the DNA TGCGCCAGCAGCTTACATTCGACAGGGCGGTCCACAGATACGCAGTATTTT.

CDR3 residues: CASSLNRGGTDTQYF. The CDR3 bases are TGTGCCAGCAGTCTGAACAGGGGAGGCACAGATACGCAGTATTTT. The rearrangement joins TRBV28 to TRBJ2-3; 7 nucleotides match TRBD1. The CDR3 runs 15 residues. With V trimmed by 5 bases and J by 1 base, 6 bases remained unmatched. CDR1 MDHEN and CDR2 SYDVKM come from the germline V gene.

This rearrangement joins TRBV5-4 to TRBJ2-3, with 10 bases aligning to TRBD2. With V trimmed by 0 bases and J by 5 bases, 9 bases remained unmatched. The CDR3 consists of 17 residues. Germline V gene lookup returns CDR1 SGHNT and CDR2 YYREEE (reference sequence). CDR3 sequence (DNA): TGTGCCAGCAGCTTGGCCCCTAGCGGGAGTTCAGGAGATACGCAGTATTTT. This encodes CASSLAPSGSSGDTQYF.

The DNA of the CDR3 is TGTGCCAGCAGTTCCTCCATTACAGGGTCTTCACCCCTCCACTTT. Its translation: CASSSSITGSSPLHF. This chain connects TRBV5-4 to TRBJ1-6; a weak D match, TRBD1 (6 bases). V lost 5 bases and J lost 9, with 18 bases in between. The CDR3 totals 15 residues. The germline gives CDR1 SGHNT, CDR2 YYREEE (reference sequence).

As for this clone: Other nucleotide sequences in the sample specify the same CDR3. The gene calls are TRBV29-1 and TRBJ2-7; maybe TRBD2 (6 bases). Per the germline V gene, CDR1 is SQVTM and CDR2 is ANQGSEA. The germline V and J ends were trimmed by 6 bases and 4 bases, with 16 bases remaining between them. CDR3 length: 13 amino acids. CDR3 in DNA: TGCAGCGTGGCGGGGCAGGCCGATTACGAGCAGTACTTC. It encodes CSVAGQADYEQYF.

The V call is TRBV29-1, the J call TRBJ2-7; 9 bases are shared with TRBD1. The CDR3 is 14 amino acids. The germline CDR1 and CDR2 sequences are SQVTM and ANQGSEA. After removal of 8 bases from V and 1 base from J, the junction contained 9 bases not matched to a gene. CDR3: CSITGTGISYEQYF. The CDR3 bases are TGCAGCATCACGGGGACAGGGATTTCCTACGAGCAGTACTTC.

For this clone: Within the sample, other DNA sequences also encode this same CDR3. CDR3 in amino acids: CASSETVNQPQHF. CDR3 nucleotides: TGCGCCAGCAGTGAGACAGTCAATCAGCCCCAGCATTTT. V and J are TRBV10-1 and TRBJ1-5; D gene unclear. The germline gives CDR1 WNHNN, CDR2 SYGVQD (reference sequence). CDR3 length: 13 amino acids. V lost 2 bases to trimming and J lost 3 bases, with 5 bases between them.